This T cell receptor beta chain was found in a study of shared clonotypes between healthy human individuals. Study as a whole: Per donor, CD8 memory used one plate, CD8 naive used two, CD4 memory used three and CD4 naive used three.

Germline V CDR1 and CDR2: SNHLY, FYNNEI. This CDR3 is built from 12 residues. CD45RO-negative, CCR7-positively selected cells formed the naive CD8 fraction, excluding terminally differentiated effector memory CD45RA+ cells. The assay was immunoSEQ multiplex PCR, and TCRdb's table has in-frame clones only and misses some. The table includes approximately 600,000 clones, about 95% detected once. This chain joins TRBV2 and TRBJ2-5; D not resolved. The better agreement between TRBJ2-7 and the DNA end casts doubt on the J call. The sequenced sample was naive CD8+ T cells sorted from blood. The TCR comes from a woman under 40 in good health. In nucleotides, the CDR3 is TGTGCCAGCAGCGGACGGGCCTACGAGCAGTACTTC. It encodes CASSGRAYEQYF.